The present TCR beta chain was sequenced within a study of shared clonotypes between healthy human individuals. The germline CDR1 and CDR2 sequences are SGHTA and FQGNSA. The CDR3 length is 13 residues. J was trimmed by 10 bases and V by 4 bases; bases with no gene match: 9. At deep level, the assay was performed. In the study's own analysis: For the immunoSEQ data, sequences were junction-only without quality scores, so filtering differed. Data came from immunoSEQ multiplex PCR; TCRdb stores just in-frame clones and leaves some out. That table furnishes V, J and clone size, whereas the DNA furnished D and trimming. The sample yields approximately 340,000 clones, about 70% seen once. The study drew its donors from healthy HIV-negative adults without recent acute infections or vaccinations. CD45RA+ naive and CD45RA-negative memory subsets were separated from CD4+ cells.

The sequence was obtained from a young man in good health. The sequenced material came from memory CD4+ T cells sorted from blood. Subset of the sample: CD45RA-negative fraction. This chain joins TRBV7-2 and TRBJ2-7; 8 bases are shared with TRBD2. CDR3 protein: CASSSQREGDQYF. The CDR3 region has the DNA TGTGCCAGCAGCTCCCAACGGGAGGGCGACCAGTACTTC.